These T cell receptor beta chains were read from a single sample in a study of shared clonotypes between healthy human individuals. Method: immunoSEQ multiplex PCR; TCRdb's copy keeps in-frame clones and lacks some. The profile covers about 2.1 million clones, with around 95% appearing a single time and more than 1.5% taken by the ten largest. What was sequenced was naive CD8+ T cells from PBMCs. The receptors stem from a man in his late teens or twenties in good health. Some clones in this sample may be carry-over from other donors' samples. Both conserved end residues are part of each CDR3. D genes are given only for firm matches. Where a row states a size, it is once, few, many or the class of an expanded clone; other rows omit it.

clone_size d_call j_call v_call cdr3_aa cdr3_nt
once NA TRBJ2-3 TRBV18 CASSPPLRADTQYF TGTGCCAGCTCACCACCTCTAAGAGCCGATACGCAGTATTTT
NA NA TRBJ2-7 TRBV27 CASSLVAGGNEQYF TGTGCCAGCAGTTTAGTCGCGGGCGGAAACGAGCAGTACTTC
NA NA TRBJ1-2 TRBV27 CASSFLPNYGYTF TGTGCCAGCAGTTTCTTGCCAAACTATGGCTACACCTTC
NA NA TRBJ1-4 TRBV28 CASSQLGTPATNEKLFF TGTGCCAGCAGTCAGTTAGGGACACCTGCAACTAATGAAAAACTGTTTTTT
NA TRBD1 TRBJ2-1 TRBV7-8 CASSFGAGTGRNEQFF TGTGCCAGCAGCTTTGGGGCTGGGACAGGGAGGAATGAGCAGTTCTTC
NA NA TRBJ1-5 TRBV27 CASSPTFGGQPQHF TGTGCCAGCAGTCCGACGTTTGGGGGTCAGCCCCAGCATTTT
NA NA TRBJ2-3 TRBV27 CASSSYSAADTQYF TGTGCCAGCAGTTCTTATAGCGCGGCGGATACGCAGTATTTT
NA TRBD2 TRBJ2-1 TRBV5-6 CASSSQTSGAYNEQFF TGTGCCAGCAGCTCCCAGACTAGCGGGGCATACAATGAGCAGTTCTTC
NA NA TRBJ1-2 TRBV11-1 CASSLNPDGLSYGYTF TGTGCCAGCAGCTTAAATCCGGACGGGCTCAGCTATGGCTACACCTTC
NA NA TRBJ2-2 TRBV5-1 CASSLVLTNTGELFF TGCGCCAGCAGCTTGGTTCTAACGAACACCGGGGAGCTGTTTTTT
NA NA TRBJ2-1 TRBV10-1 CASSELPRGGEQFF TGCGCCAGCAGTGAGCTACCCAGAGGCGGGGAGCAGTTCTTC
NA NA TRBJ2-7 TRBV6-5 CASSPARNEQYF TGTGCCAGCAGTCCCGCCCGGAACGAGCAGTACTTC
NA TRBD1 TRBJ2-1 TRBV7-9 CASSPRDRVIDEQFF TGTGCCAGCAGCCCTCGGGACAGGGTAATCGATGAGCAGTTCTTC
NA NA TRBJ1-1 TRBV5-6 CASSRGANEAFF TGTGCCAGCAGCCGCGGGGCGAATGAAGCTTTCTTT
NA TRBD2 TRBJ2-7 TRBV11-2 CASSHSGSGYEQYF TGTGCCAGCAGCCATAGCGGGAGTGGGTACGAGCAGTACTTC
NA NA TRBJ2-7 TRBV5-1 CASSLGGRISYDEQYF TGCGCCAGCAGCTTGGGCGGACGCATCTCCTACGACGAGCAGTACTTC
NA NA TRBJ1-1 TRBV7-8 CASSWGGTEAFF TGTGCCAGCAGCTGGGGGGGGACGGAAGCTTTCTTT
NA NA TRBJ2-7 TRBV19 CASIGKDSYEQYF TGTGCCAGTATCGGGAAAGACTCCTACGAGCAGTACTTC
NA TRBD2 TRBJ2-1 TRBV27 CASRLAGSYNEQFF TGTGCCAGCAGATTAGCGGGATCATACAATGAGCAGTTCTTC
NA TRBD2 TRBJ2-1 TRBV19 CASSISPPRPPGGEQFF TGTGCCAGTAGTATTTCACCGCCAAGACCACCGGGAGGTGAGCAGTTCTTC
NA NA TRBJ1-1 TRBV28 CASRTSFGATEAFF TGTGCCAGCAGGACTTCATTTGGGGCCACTGAAGCTTTCTTT
NA TRBD1 TRBJ1-4 TRBV28 CASSLRLGTGANEKLFF TGTGCCAGCAGTTTAAGGCTCGGGACAGGGGCAAATGAAAAACTGTTTTTT
NA NA TRBJ2-5 TRBV9 CASSLSWGVGETQYF TGTGCCAGCAGCCTTTCGTGGGGGGTCGGGGAGACCCAGTACTTC
NA NA TRBJ2-7 TRBV30 CAWSSRGGLAYEQYF TGTGCCTGGAGTTCACGTGGGGGTTTAGCCTACGAGCAGTACTTC